A selection of T cell receptor beta chains follows, all from one sample in a study of cytomegalovirus exposure and HLA in healthy donors. The data were produced by immunoSEQ multiplex PCR, yet TCRdb's version contains in-frame clones alone and is incomplete. Altogether 250,000 to 300,000 clones are present, around 90% being singletons, with the ten largest covering less than 0.4%. The sequenced material came from PBMCs. Receptor source: a woman under 30 in good health and CMV-seronegative. Each CDR3 is given with its conserved first and last residue. D genes are given only for firm matches. Rows may omit the clone size; those that give it use once, few, many or a size class.

clone_size	v_call	d_call	j_call	cdr3_nt	cdr3_aa
once	TRBV6-6	TRBD1	TRBJ2-7	TGTGCCAGCAGTGACCAGGGACAGGGTGCCTACGAGCAGTACTTC	CASSDQGQGAYEQYF
-	TRBV7-6	-	TRBJ2-3	TGTGCCAGCAGCTTATTACAGGATAGCAGCACAGATACGCAGTATTTT	CASSLLQDSSTDTQYF
-	TRBV4-1	-	TRBJ2-3	TGCGCCAGCAGCCAAGATCCCAGGGTAGATACGCAGTATTTT	CASSQDPRVDTQYF
-	TRBV9	-	TRBJ2-3	TGTGCCAGCAGCGCTACAGGCACAGATACGCAGTATTTT	CASSATGTDTQYF
-	TRBV7-2	-	TRBJ2-6	TGTGCCAGCAGCTTAGCCCCCCTGTCTGGGGCCAACGTCCTGACTTTC	CASSLAPLSGANVLTF
-	TRBV4-1	TRBD1	TRBJ2-1	TGCGCCAGCAGCCAACAGACAGGGAGCTCCTACAATGAGCAGTTCTTC	CASSQQTGSSYNEQFF
-	TRBV27	-	TRBJ2-7	TGTGCCAGCAGTTTTGTCGGAAGTAGCTACTACGAGCAGTACTTC	CASSFVGSSYYEQYF
-	TRBV4-1	TRBD1	TRBJ1-1	TGCGCCAGCAGCCAAAAGCAGACAGGGTTGAACACTGAAGCTTTCTTT	CASSQKQTGLNTEAFF
-	TRBV28	TRBD1	TRBJ1-2	TGTGCCAGCAGTTTAGCGGGACAGTTACTCTATGGCTACACCTTC	CASSLAGQLLYGYTF
once	TRBV5-6	TRBD2	TRBJ2-1	TGTGCCAGCAGCTTTACTAGCGGCTCCTACAATGAGCAGTTCTTC	CASSFTSGSYNEQFF
-	TRBV10-3	-	TRBJ1-1	TGTGCCATCAGTGTCGAAGGGGGAGACACTGAAGCTTTCTTT	CAISVEGGDTEAFF
-	TRBV4-3	-	TRBJ2-7	TGCGCCAGCAGCCAAGATTCCGGTAGCGCCGAGCAGTACTTC	CASSQDSGSAEQYF
-	TRBV11-1	TRBD1	TRBJ2-7	TGTGCCAGCAGCTTTTCCGGGACAGGCTACGAGCAGTACTTC	CASSFSGTGYEQYF
once	TRBV4-1	TRBD1	TRBJ1-2	TGCGCCAGCAGCCAAGAGTCAGGGGGTTACTATGGCTACACCTTC	CASSQESGGYYGYTF
once	TRBV10-3	TRBD1	TRBJ2-5	TGTGCCATCAGTGAGTTGGGACAGGGGGAGACCCAGTACTTC	CAISELGQGETQYF
-	TRBV4-1	-	TRBJ1-5	TGCGCCAGCAGCCAAGTTGAATTGCGGGTTCAGCCCCAGCATTTT	CASSQVELRVQPQHF
few	TRBV27	TRBD1	TRBJ1-6	TGTGCCAGCAGTTTATCCAGGGGGAATTCACCCCTCCACTTT	CASSLSRGNSPLHF
-	TRBV6-5	-	TRBJ1-4	TGTGCCAGCAGTATTGCGGGGTTTAGGGAAAAACTGTTTTTT	CASSIAGFREKLFF
once	TRBV15	TRBD1	TRBJ1-1	TGTGCCACCAGCAGAGATCCGGGACAGGGGTTTGAAGCTTTCTTT	CATSRDPGQGFEAFF
-	TRBV27	TRBD1	TRBJ1-3	TGTGCCAGCAGTGATTTAGGGGCAGGGGGCGGAGCTGGAAACACCATATATTTT	CASSDLGAGGGAGNTIYF
-	TRBV18	TRBD1	TRBJ2-7	TGTGCCAGCTCACCACCGCGGGACAGGGTCTACGAGCAGTACTTC	CASSPPRDRVYEQYF
-	TRBV4-1	TRBD1	TRBJ1-4	TGCGCCAGCAGCCAAGGGACAGGCACCCCGCCTTATGAAAAACTGTTTTTT	CASSQGTGTPPYEKLFF
-	TRBV6-4	-	TRBJ2-1	TGTGCCAGCAGTGACTCGAAGTCCCGCGGTATTGGAGGAGACAATGAGCAGTTCTTC	CASSDSKSRGIGGDNEQFF
-	TRBV28	TRBD1	TRBJ1-2	TGTGCCAGCAGTCCCAACCGAGACAGGGGTGTTGGCTACACCTTC	CASSPNRDRGVGYTF
-	TRBV6-6	TRBD2	TRBJ2-3	TGTGCCAGCAGTATCTTAGCGGGGGGCACAGATACGCAGTATTTT	CASSILAGGTDTQYF
-	TRBV28	TRBD1	TRBJ1-2	TGTGCCAGCAGTTTCGACAGGGATCCTAACTATGGCTACACCTTC	CASSFDRDPNYGYTF
-	TRBV10-3	TRBD1	TRBJ2-7	TGTGCCATCAGTGAGGGTTTGGGACAGGGTGTCTCCTACGAGCAGTACTTC	CAISEGLGQGVSYEQYF
-	TRBV25-1	-	TRBJ2-5	TGTGCCAGCAGTGAAGCTAGTATTCAAGAGACCCAGTACTTC	CASSEASIQETQYF
few	TRBV30	-	TRBJ1-4	TGTGCCTGGAGTCTGGGACATTCAACTAATGAAAAACTGTTTTTT	CAWSLGHSTNEKLFF
-	TRBV29-1	-	TRBJ1-2	TGCAGCGACAGGGCAGGCTATGGCTACACCTTC	CSDRAGYGYTF
-	TRBV10-1	-	TRBJ1-3	TGCGCCAGCAGTGAGTCTACTGGAAACACCATATATTTT	CASSESTGNTIYF
-	TRBV28	TRBD1	TRBJ1-1	TGTGCCAGCAGTTTATCGGCTTCACAGGGGGCATACACTGAAGCTTTCTTT	CASSLSASQGAYTEAFF
-	TRBV7-3	-	TRBJ2-3	TGTGCCAGCAGCTTGGGTTTCATGCGGGCCAGCACAGATACGCAGTATTTT	CASSLGFMRASTDTQYF
-	TRBV15	TRBD1	TRBJ1-1	TGTGCCACCAGCAAATCGGGACAGCCGAACACTGAAGCTTTCTTT	CATSKSGQPNTEAFF
-	TRBV6-1	-	TRBJ2-2	TGTGCCAGCGTGACGGGGGGCAACACCGGGGAGCTGTTTTTT	CASVTGGNTGELFF
-	TRBV4-1	-	TRBJ2-3	TGCGCCAGCAGCCAAAAGCGAGGGGGTACAGATACGCAGTATTTT	CASSQKRGGTDTQYF
-	TRBV6-1	-	TRBJ1-5	TGTGCCAGCACCCAAATGCGGGTTCTCAATCAGCCCCAGCATTTT	CASTQMRVLNQPQHF
-	TRBV6-5	-	TRBJ1-2	TGTGCCAGCAGCACCGGGACACACGGCTACACCTTC	CASSTGTHGYTF
-	TRBV11-1	-	TRBJ2-7	TGTGCCAGCAGCCCCCCGACTTGGGTTCACGAGCAGTACTTC	CASSPPTWVHEQYF
-	TRBV18	-	TRBJ1-1	TGTGCCAGCTCACTCGGGACTCAAGTAACAAACACTGAAGCTTTCTTT	CASSLGTQVTNTEAFF